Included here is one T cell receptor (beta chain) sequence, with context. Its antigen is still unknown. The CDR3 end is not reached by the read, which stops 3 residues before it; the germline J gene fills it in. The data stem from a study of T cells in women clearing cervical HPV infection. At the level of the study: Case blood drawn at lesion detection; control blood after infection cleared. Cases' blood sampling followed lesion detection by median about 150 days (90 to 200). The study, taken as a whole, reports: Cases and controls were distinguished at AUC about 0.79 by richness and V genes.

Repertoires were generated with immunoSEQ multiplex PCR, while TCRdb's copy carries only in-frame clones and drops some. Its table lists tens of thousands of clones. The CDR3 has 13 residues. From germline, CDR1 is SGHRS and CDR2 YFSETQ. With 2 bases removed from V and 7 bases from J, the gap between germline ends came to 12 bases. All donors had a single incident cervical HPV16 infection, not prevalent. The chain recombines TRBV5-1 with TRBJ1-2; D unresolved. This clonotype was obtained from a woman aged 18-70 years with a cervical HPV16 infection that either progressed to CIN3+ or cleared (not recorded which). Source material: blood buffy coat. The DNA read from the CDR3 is TGCGCCAGCAGCTTAAATGACATGACTGGC. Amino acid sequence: CASSLNDMTG. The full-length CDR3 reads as CASSLNDMTGYTF. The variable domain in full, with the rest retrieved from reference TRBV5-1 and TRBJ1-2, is KAGVTQTPRYLIKTRGQQVTLSCSPISGHRSVSWYQQTPGQGLQFLFEYFSETQRNKGNFPGRFSGRQFSNSRSEMNVSTLELGDSALYLCASSLNDMTGYTFGSGTRLTVV.